This T cell receptor (beta chain) was captured in a study of blood T cell repertoires in COVID-19. In the study overall: Samples of COVID-19 (acute and convalescent) were obtained from the United States, Italy and Spain. PBMCs, B-cell-depleted T cells, or T cells provided the cDNA or gDNA that made up the material.

While infection was still active, Seattle patients were enrolled and then followed longitudinally. V gave up 6 bases and J gave up 1 base, with 17 bases separating them. The germline V gene encodes CDR1 MNHEY and CDR2 SMNVEV (reference sequence). The CDR3 totals 16 residues. Per the original data handling: Amplification of reference gene primers provided the estimated nucleated cell counts. This table comes from immunoSEQ multiplex PCR, and its TCRdb copy is limited to in-frame clones, with some not included. V and J calls and clone size come straight from that table; D and trimming were deduced from the DNA. The sample includes 100,000 or so clones, 80% to 95% of them seen just once.

The J gene is TRBJ2-3, the V gene TRBV27; D possibly corresponds to TRBD2 (6 bases). Sequences were obtained from peripheral blood. The source of this sequence is a woman aged 50 to 60 with COVID-19, enrolled during active disease. The CDR3 protein is CASSLTPWGGTDTQYF. The CDR3 DNA is TGTGCCAGCAGCCTCACACCTTGGGGGGGCACAGATACGCAGTATTTT.